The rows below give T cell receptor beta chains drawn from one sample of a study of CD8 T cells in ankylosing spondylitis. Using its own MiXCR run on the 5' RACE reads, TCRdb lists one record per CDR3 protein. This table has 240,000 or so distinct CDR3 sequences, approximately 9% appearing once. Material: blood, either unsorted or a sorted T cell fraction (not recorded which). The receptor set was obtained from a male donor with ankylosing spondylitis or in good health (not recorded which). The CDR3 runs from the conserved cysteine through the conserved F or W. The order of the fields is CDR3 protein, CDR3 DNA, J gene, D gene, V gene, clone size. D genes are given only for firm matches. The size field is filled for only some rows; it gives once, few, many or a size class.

CDR3 protein: CRAQGSTDTQYF; CDR3 DNA: TGCAGGGCACAGGGTTCGACAGATACGCAGTATTTT; J gene: TRBJ2-3; D gene: NA; V gene: TRBV20-1; clone size: many
CDR3 protein: CATSRDSANEQFF; CDR3 DNA: TGTGCCACCAGCAGAGATAGCGCCAATGAGCAGTTCTTC; J gene: TRBJ2-1; D gene: NA; V gene: TRBV15; clone size: many
CDR3 protein: CASRSNPGGQKSDTQYF; CDR3 DNA: TGTGCCAGCAGATCAAATCCCGGGGGGCAGAAATCAGATACGCAGTATTTT; J gene: TRBJ2-3; D gene: NA; V gene: TRBV12-3/TRBV12-4; clone size: many
CDR3 protein: CASKEGQETQYF; CDR3 DNA: TGTGCCAGTAAGGAGGGACAAGAGACCCAGTACTTC; J gene: TRBJ2-5; D gene: NA; V gene: TRBV19; clone size: NA
CDR3 protein: CSARVARQRGGYTF; CDR3 DNA: TGCAGTGCTAGAGTCGCAAGACAGAGGGGTGGCTACACCTTC; J gene: TRBJ1-2; D gene: NA; V gene: TRBV20-1; clone size: NA
CDR3 protein: CASSIGTGEVGYTF; CDR3 DNA: TGTGCCAGCTCGATCGGGACAGGGGAAGTTGGCTACACCTTC; J gene: TRBJ1-2; D gene: TRBD1; V gene: TRBV18; clone size: NA
CDR3 protein: CASSPSDYGYTF; CDR3 DNA: TGTGCCAGCTCACCGTCAGACTATGGCTACACCTTC; J gene: TRBJ1-2; D gene: NA; V gene: TRBV18; clone size: many
CDR3 protein: CASSYPSGPYEQYF; CDR3 DNA: TGTGCCAGCAGTTATCCCTCTGGCCCCTACGAGCAGTACTTC; J gene: TRBJ2-7; D gene: NA; V gene: TRBV6-2/TRBV6-3; clone size: many
CDR3 protein: CSVEGRPMNTEAFF; CDR3 DNA: TGCAGCGTTGAGGGCAGACCAATGAACACTGAAGCTTTCTTT; J gene: TRBJ1-1; D gene: NA; V gene: TRBV29-1; clone size: many
CDR3 protein: CASSFGRGLSSTNEKLFF; CDR3 DNA: TGCGCCAGCAGCTTTGGACGGGGACTAAGCTCAACTAATGAAAAACTGTTTTTT; J gene: TRBJ1-4; D gene: NA; V gene: TRBV5-1; clone size: few
CDR3 protein: CASSGGTVTGELFF; CDR3 DNA: TGTGCCAGCAGCGGAGGGACAGTCACCGGGGAGCTGTTTTTT; J gene: TRBJ2-2; D gene: NA; V gene: TRBV5-6; clone size: many
CDR3 protein: CASSSGPGQVSAERYF; CDR3 DNA: TGCGCCAGCAGCTCCGGTCCGGGACAGGTATCCGCCGAGCGGTACTTC; J gene: TRBJ2-7; D gene: TRBD1; V gene: TRBV5-1; clone size: many
CDR3 protein: CASSSEAVGGYTF; CDR3 DNA: TGTGCCAGCAGTTCCGAGGCTGTGGGAGGCTACACCTTC; J gene: TRBJ1-2; D gene: NA; V gene: TRBV12-3/TRBV12-4; clone size: many
CDR3 protein: CASTKGGARDTEAFF; CDR3 DNA: TGTGCCAGCACTAAAGGGGGGGCGAGGGACACTGAAGCTTTCTTT; J gene: TRBJ1-1; D gene: NA; V gene: TRBV3-1; clone size: few
CDR3 protein: CASSLGASAGTDTQYF; CDR3 DNA: TGCGCCAGCAGCTTGGGTGCTAGCGCTGGCACAGATACGCAGTATTTT; J gene: TRBJ2-3; D gene: NA; V gene: TRBV5-1; clone size: many
CDR3 protein: CAWSVGLAGGDTQYF; CDR3 DNA: TGTGCCTGGAGTGTAGGGCTAGCGGGAGGAGATACGCAGTATTTT; J gene: TRBJ2-3; D gene: TRBD2; V gene: TRBV30; clone size: few
CDR3 protein: CASSEGSGVEAYGYTF; CDR3 DNA: TGTGCCAGCAGTGAAGGCTCAGGAGTAGAGGCCTATGGCTACACCTTC; J gene: TRBJ1-2; D gene: NA; V gene: TRBV25-1; clone size: NA
CDR3 protein: CAIRTTGTQYEQYF; CDR3 DNA: TGTGCCATCAGGACGACAGGGACTCAATACGAGCAGTACTTC; J gene: TRBJ2-7; D gene: NA; V gene: TRBV10-3; clone size: many
CDR3 protein: CASSLSPPTSVNEQFF; CDR3 DNA: TGTGCCAGCAGTTTAAGCCCCCCGACTAGCGTCAATGAGCAGTTCTTC; J gene: TRBJ2-1; D gene: TRBD2; V gene: TRBV27; clone size: few
CDR3 protein: CASSIYGELFF; CDR3 DNA: TGTGCCAGCAGTATTTACGGGGAGCTGTTTTTT; J gene: TRBJ2-2; D gene: NA; V gene: TRBV6-2/TRBV6-3; clone size: many
CDR3 protein: CASSLGQGPINYGYTF; CDR3 DNA: TGTGCCAGCAGCTTAGGGCAGGGGCCTATTAACTATGGCTACACCTTC; J gene: TRBJ1-2; D gene: NA; V gene: TRBV7-8; clone size: NA
CDR3 protein: CSGFSGGPSEQYF; CDR3 DNA: TGCAGTGGATTTAGCGGGGGGCCAAGCGAGCAGTACTTC; J gene: TRBJ2-7; D gene: TRBD2; V gene: TRBV20-1; clone size: few
CDR3 protein: CSAREGTSGKQYF; CDR3 DNA: TGCAGTGCTAGAGAGGGGACTTCGGGGAAGCAGTACTTC; J gene: TRBJ2-7; D gene: NA; V gene: TRBV20-1; clone size: many
CDR3 protein: CASGRTNNEQFF; CDR3 DNA: TGCGCCAGTGGACGGACCAACAATGAGCAGTTCTTC; J gene: TRBJ2-1; D gene: NA; V gene: TRBV5-1; clone size: many
CDR3 protein: CASSLAGAGGYEQYF; CDR3 DNA: TGTGCCAGCAGCTTAGCAGGAGCGGGAGGGTACGAGCAGTACTTC; J gene: TRBJ2-7; D gene: TRBD2; V gene: TRBV7-6; clone size: NA
CDR3 protein: CASSQDLRGSNEQYF; CDR3 DNA: TGTGCCAGCAGCCAAGATCTCAGGGGTAGCAACGAGCAGTACTTC; J gene: TRBJ2-7; D gene: NA; V gene: TRBV4-2; clone size: NA
CDR3 protein: CASRLDSYNEQFF; CDR3 DNA: TGCGCCAGCAGGTTAGACAGTTACAATGAGCAGTTCTTC; J gene: TRBJ2-1; D gene: NA; V gene: TRBV5-1; clone size: many
CDR3 protein: CASSLGLEETQYF; CDR3 DNA: TGTGCCAGCAGCTTAGGACTGGAAGAGACCCAGTACTTC; J gene: TRBJ2-5; D gene: NA; V gene: TRBV7-8; clone size: many
CDR3 protein: CASSLRRGGYTF; CDR3 DNA: TGTGCCAGCAGCCTACGAAGGGGAGGCTACACCTTC; J gene: TRBJ1-2; D gene: NA; V gene: TRBV12-3/TRBV12-4; clone size: many
CDR3 protein: CSPRLAGYGFTF; CDR3 DNA: TGCAGCCCTAGGTTGGCTGGTTATGGCTTCACCTTC; J gene: TRBJ1-2; D gene: NA; V gene: TRBV20-1; clone size: NA
CDR3 protein: CASSLPGGRLEQYF; CDR3 DNA: TGTGCCAGCAGCTTACCAGGCGGGAGGCTCGAGCAGTACTTC; J gene: TRBJ2-7; D gene: TRBD2; V gene: TRBV7-2; clone size: NA
CDR3 protein: CSVKNRATNEKLFF; CDR3 DNA: TGCAGCGTCAAAAACAGGGCAACTAATGAAAAACTGTTTTTT; J gene: TRBJ1-4; D gene: NA; V gene: TRBV29-1; clone size: many
CDR3 protein: CASSQLRLVGETQYF; CDR3 DNA: TGTGCCAGCAGCCAACTCCGACTAGTGGGAGAGACCCAGTACTTC; J gene: TRBJ2-5; D gene: NA; V gene: TRBV14; clone size: NA
CDR3 protein: CAWSIGLAVDTQYF; CDR3 DNA: TGTGCCTGGTCCATAGGGCTAGCGGTGGATACGCAGTATTTT; J gene: TRBJ2-3; D gene: TRBD2; V gene: TRBV30; clone size: NA
CDR3 protein: CASSPRLAGGRDTQYF; CDR3 DNA: TGTGCCAGCAGCCCACGGCTAGCGGGAGGCAGAGATACGCAGTATTTT; J gene: TRBJ2-3; D gene: TRBD2; V gene: TRBV7-8; clone size: many
CDR3 protein: CASSEGLAGGLAYNEQFF; CDR3 DNA: TGCGCCAGCAGTGAAGGGCTAGCGGGAGGACTTGCCTACAATGAGCAGTTCTTC; J gene: TRBJ2-1; D gene: TRBD2; V gene: TRBV10-2; clone size: many
CDR3 protein: CASSLVPLRSSYNSPLHF; CDR3 DNA: TGTGCCAGCAGCTTAGTCCCCTTGAGGAGCTCCTATAATTCACCCCTCCACTTT; J gene: TRBJ1-6; D gene: NA; V gene: TRBV11-2; clone size: many
CDR3 protein: CAISSDGAVNEQFF; CDR3 DNA: TGTGCCATCAGTTCCGACGGGGCCGTCAATGAGCAGTTCTTC; J gene: TRBJ2-1; D gene: NA; V gene: TRBV10-3; clone size: many
CDR3 protein: CSAQPSGTSTDTQYF; CDR3 DNA: TGCAGTGCCCAGCCCAGCGGGACTAGCACAGATACGCAGTATTTT; J gene: TRBJ2-3; D gene: TRBD2; V gene: TRBV20-1; clone size: many
CDR3 protein: CASSQEPGQTTGELFF; CDR3 DNA: TGCGCCAGCAGCCAAGAGCCCGGACAGACCACCGGGGAGCTGTTTTTT; J gene: TRBJ2-2; D gene: NA; V gene: TRBV4-3; clone size: many
CDR3 protein: CASRGAGEKLFF; CDR3 DNA: TGTGCCAGCAGGGGGGCAGGGGAAAAACTGTTTTTT; J gene: TRBJ1-4; D gene: NA; V gene: TRBV12-3/TRBV12-4; clone size: many
CDR3 protein: CASSQRLLSVEGGGSNQPQHF; CDR3 DNA: TGCGCCAGCAGCCAGAGGCTACTGTCCGTTGAAGGGGGCGGAAGCAATCAGCCCCAGCATTTT; J gene: TRBJ1-5; D gene: TRBD1; V gene: TRBV4-1; clone size: NA
CDR3 protein: CASSLPGGYGYTF; CDR3 DNA: TGTGCCAGCAGTTTGCCAGGGGGCTATGGCTACACCTTC; J gene: TRBJ1-2; D gene: TRBD1; V gene: TRBV27; clone size: many
CDR3 protein: CSAMDGRRMGNQPQHF; CDR3 DNA: TGCAGTGCTATGGACGGACGGCGGATGGGCAATCAGCCCCAGCATTTT; J gene: TRBJ1-5; D gene: NA; V gene: TRBV20-1; clone size: many
CDR3 protein: CASSLAPDNGGYTF; CDR3 DNA: TGCGCCAGCAGCTTGGCTCCGGACAATGGTGGCTACACCTTC; J gene: TRBJ1-2; D gene: NA; V gene: TRBV5-1; clone size: many
CDR3 protein: CASSPRPGNSPLHF; CDR3 DNA: TGTGCCAGCAGTCCCCGACCTGGGAATTCACCCCTCCACTTT; J gene: TRBJ1-6; D gene: NA; V gene: TRBV27; clone size: many
CDR3 protein: CASSLRPLGLSYNEQFF; CDR3 DNA: TGTGCCAGCAGCTTACGGCCCTTAGGACTCTCATACAATGAGCAGTTCTTC; J gene: TRBJ2-1; D gene: NA; V gene: TRBV7-2; clone size: many
CDR3 protein: CSARGTGAPSYEQYF; CDR3 DNA: TGCAGTGCTAGAGGAACAGGGGCCCCCTCCTACGAGCAGTACTTC; J gene: TRBJ2-7; D gene: TRBD1; V gene: TRBV20-1; clone size: many
CDR3 protein: CASSPPTGGTEAFF; CDR3 DNA: TGTGCCAGCTCACCCCCGACAGGAGGGACTGAAGCTTTCTTT; J gene: TRBJ1-1; D gene: NA; V gene: TRBV18; clone size: NA
CDR3 protein: CASRDRGRKETQYF; CDR3 DNA: TGTGCCAGTAGGGACAGGGGGCGGAAGGAGACCCAGTACTTC; J gene: TRBJ2-5; D gene: TRBD1; V gene: TRBV19; clone size: many
CDR3 protein: CASTDRGRVAEQFF; CDR3 DNA: TGCGCCAGCACCGACAGGGGGCGAGTTGCTGAGCAGTTCTTC; J gene: TRBJ2-1; D gene: TRBD1; V gene: TRBV5-1; clone size: few
CDR3 protein: CAISETDRLSDGYTF; CDR3 DNA: TGTGCCATCAGTGAAACGGACAGGCTAAGTGATGGCTACACCTTC; J gene: TRBJ1-2; D gene: TRBD1; V gene: TRBV10-3; clone size: many
CDR3 protein: CATSDRGTQFF; CDR3 DNA: TGTGCCACCAGTGATCGAGGGACGCAGTTCTTC; J gene: TRBJ2-1; D gene: NA; V gene: TRBV24-1; clone size: few
CDR3 protein: CASSLAGEFYNEQFF; CDR3 DNA: TGCGCCAGCAGCTTGGCGGGGGAGTTTTACAATGAGCAGTTCTTC; J gene: TRBJ2-1; D gene: NA; V gene: TRBV5-1; clone size: few
CDR3 protein: CASSLMSNQPQHF; CDR3 DNA: TGTGCCAGCAGTCTGATGAGCAATCAGCCCCAGCATTTT; J gene: TRBJ1-5; D gene: NA; V gene: TRBV12-3/TRBV12-4; clone size: few
CDR3 protein: CATSRETRVGRGYTF; CDR3 DNA: TGTGCCACCAGCAGAGAAACCCGAGTGGGTAGAGGCTACACCTTC; J gene: TRBJ1-2; D gene: NA; V gene: TRBV15; clone size: few
CDR3 protein: CASRSNRGWNTEAFF; CDR3 DNA: TGTGCCAGCAGGTCAAACAGGGGCTGGAACACTGAAGCTTTCTTT; J gene: TRBJ1-1; D gene: TRBD1; V gene: TRBV27; clone size: few
CDR3 protein: CAVRDSTDTQYF; CDR3 DNA: TGTGCCGTTAGGGACTCCACAGATACGCAGTATTTT; J gene: TRBJ2-3; D gene: NA; V gene: TRBV7-9; clone size: many
CDR3 protein: CASSQDRQFGTQYF; CDR3 DNA: TGCGCCAGCAGCCAAGACAGGCAGTTTGGGACCCAGTACTTC; J gene: TRBJ2-5; D gene: NA; V gene: TRBV5-1; clone size: many